This T cell receptor (beta chain) is from a study of blood T cells in healthy people across ages. A J-beta primer mix and a sample-barcoded 5' primer were used in a second PCR of about 7 to 11 cycles. TCRdb recomputed calls from the 5' RACE reads with MiXCR, one row per CDR3 protein. Of about 590,000 distinct CDR3 sequences in the sample, approximately 30% are singletons; the top ten hold approximately 14%. Trimming removed 8 bases from V and 7 bases from J, with 23 bases in between. This CDR3 is built from 15 residues. Germline V gene lookup returns CDR1 MNHEY and CDR2 SVGEGT. Sequenced sample: blood. V is TRBV6-2 or TRBV6-3 and J is TRBJ1-1, with D maybe TRBD1 (5 bases). This TCR derives from a woman older than 75 in good health. The CDR3 nucleotides read TGTGCCAGCGATGGTGGTCCATTCACTGGGGGTGAAGCTTTCTTT. Its translation: CASDGGPFTGGEAFF.